The 28 T cell receptor beta chains below come from one sample, sequenced in a study of T cells after posttransplantation cyclophosphamide. Profiling relied on immunoSEQ multiplex PCR, and the TCRdb table lists in-frame clones only, not all of them. The repertoire holds 42,000 or so clones, with roughly 88% as singletons. Busulfan-fludarabine conditioning, marrow transplant, and cyclophosphamide on days +3 and +4 were administered. The sequencing here drew on PBMCs, taken just over 60 days after allogeneic stem cell transplant with posttransplant cyclophosphamide. Every receptor here comes from a male patient in his sixties who received an allogeneic stem cell transplant from a related donor and was CMV-positive. Some T cells may have come from the graft donor.

This chain joins TRBV19 and TRBJ2-3, with TRBD2 identical over 10 bases. The CDR3 totals 17 residues. Germline CDR1 is LNHDA and CDR2 is SQIVND (reference sequence). The V gene end was trimmed by 3 bases and the J gene end by 0 bases; junction bases not matched to a gene: 6. The CDR3 reads CASSIPIAGGSTDTQYF. The CDR3 nucleotides read TGTGCCAGTAGTATCCCTATAGCGGGGGGAAGCACAGATACGCAGTATTTT.

The CDR3 sequence: CASSVRGVEGYTF. The CDR3 region has the DNA TGTGCCAGCAGTGTCAGGGGGGTAGAGGGCTACACCTTC. V and J are TRBV6-1 and TRBJ1-2; TRBD1 aligns across 7 bases. Trimming cost V 4 bases and J 8 bases; bases outside gene matches: 7. The CDR3 length is 13 residues. Germline assignment: CDR1 MNHNS and CDR2 SASEGT.

CDR3 region: CASSLFTADTGELFF. In nucleotides, the CDR3 is TGTGCCAGCAGTTTATTTACAGCAGACACCGGGGAGCTGTTTTTT. V is TRBV27 and J is TRBJ2-2; D is uncertain. This CDR3 has 15 residues. Germline CDR1 and CDR2: MNHEY and SMNVEV (reference sequence). The ends were cut back, 1 base at V and 3 bases at J, with 9 bases in the middle.

J is TRBJ1-1 and V is TRBV5-1; D is perhaps TRBD1 (5 bases). The CDR3 runs to 15 residues. The V and J ends lost 0 bases and 4 bases respectively, with 13 bases between them. CDR1 SGHRS and CDR2 YFSETQ come from the germline V gene. The CDR3 nucleotides are TGCGCCAGCAGCTTGGCCAGCGGGGCTGGCACTGAAGCTTTCTTT. It encodes CASSLASGAGTEAFF.

V usage is TRBV19 and J usage is TRBJ1-5, with D possibly TRBD1 on 6 matching bases. The V gene lost 2 bases and the J gene lost 4 bases, with 9 bases spanning the gap. This CDR3 has 14 amino acids. Germline-derived CDR1 and CDR2 are LNHDA and SQIVND (reference sequence). CDR3 DNA sequence: TGTGCCAGTAGTATAACTCAGGGGAATCAGCCCCAGCATTTT. Its translation: CASSITQGNQPQHF.

The chain is built from TRBV27 and TRBJ1-2; perhaps TRBD1 as D (5 bases). Germline V gene data show CDR1 as MNHEY and CDR2 as SMNVEV (reference sequence). This CDR3 has 15 amino acids. Between the trimmed V and J ends, which lost 2 bases and 6 bases, there was a span of 16 bases. The chain's CDR3 is CASSLLGEWRNGYTF. The CDR3 region has the DNA TGTGCCAGCAGTTTACTAGGGGAATGGAGAAATGGCTACACCTTC.

The genes are TRBV15 and TRBJ2-5; D possibly corresponds to TRBD2 (6 bases). This CDR3 is built from 15 residues. Germline V gives CDR1 LNHNV, CDR2 YYDKDF (reference sequence). V was shortened by 5 bases and J by 5 bases, with 18 bases between the two germline ends. CDR3 nucleotide sequence: TGTGCCACCAGCGCGGAGTATACTAGCCGGGAGACCCAGTACTTC. Translated, it gives CATSAEYTSRETQYF.

This clone was observed a single time. The chain has TRBV11-3 and TRBJ2-7; 9 positions match TRBD1. Germline V gene sequence: CDR1 SGHNT, CDR2 YENEEA. The CDR3 loop spans 17 amino acids. V shed 3 bases, J shed 1 base, and the junction held 10 bases outside the gene matches. CDR3: CASSFNTPGQGSYEQYV. CDR3 coding DNA: TGTGCCAGCAGCTTCAATACCCCGGGACAGGGTTCCTACGAGCAGTACGTC.

The chain uses TRBV15 and TRBJ1-1; D uncertain. This CDR3 is 14 amino acids long. Trimming left V 5 bases short and J 4 bases short, with 14 bases between. The germline V gene encodes CDR1 LNHNV and CDR2 YYDKDF (reference sequence). CDR3 DNA: TGTGCCACCAGCTCCTATCTCTTCGGCACTGAAGCTTTCTTT. Translated: CATSSYLFGTEAFF. Full variable domain (outside the CDR3, taken from reference TRBV15 and TRBJ1-1): DAMVIQNPRYQVTQFGKPVTLSCSQTLNHNVMYWYQQKSSQAPKLLFHYYDKDFNNEADTPDNFQSRRPNTSFCFLDIRSPGLGDTAMYLCATSSYLFGTEAFFGQGTRLTVV.

The gene calls are TRBV15 and TRBJ1-1; 10 bases are a match to TRBD1. V was clipped by 4 bases and J by 7 bases; unmatched bases: 3. This CDR3 has 13 residues. CDR1 and CDR2 from the germline V gene are LNHNV and YYDKDF (reference sequence). CDR3 loop: CATSTDRGLEAFF. The CDR3 DNA reads as TGTGCCACCAGCACTGACAGGGGGCTTGAAGCTTTCTTT.

The chain links TRBV9 to TRBJ2-1; the D gene is possibly TRBD2 (6 bases). In germline, CDR1 is SGDLS, CDR2 YYNGEE. This CDR3 spans 14 amino acids. V was trimmed by 4 bases and J by 5 bases, leaving 13 bases between them. The CDR3 DNA sequence: TGTGCCAGCAGCCCCCGGGACTGGAACAATGAGCAGTTCTTC. It specifies CASSPRDWNNEQFF.

The CDR3 nucleotides are TGCAGCGTTGAAGATGCCAACCCCCTATTGAACACTGAAGCTTTCTTT. Protein sequence: CSVEDANPLLNTEAFF. The rearrangement links TRBV29-1 to TRBJ1-1, with D hard to call. The CDR3 runs to 16 residues. CDR1 and CDR2 (germline): SQVTM, ANQGSEA. Trimming took 0 bases from V and 0 from J, leaving 14 bases between them.

The chain carries TRBV21-1 and TRBJ2-2; TRBD1 is the table's D call and was not checked against the DNA. TRBV21-1 is designated a pseudogene. The length of the CDR3 is 16 residues. This chain's CDR3 is CARAPDSLQNTGELFF. The CDR3, as DNA: TGTGCCAGGGCCCCGGACAGCCTACAGAACACCGGGGAGCTGTTTTTT.

J is TRBJ1-3 and V is TRBV2; D remains unclear. CDR1 is SNHLY, CDR2 FYNNEI, per germline. Trimming pared 7 bases from V and 2 bases from J, leaving 12 bases between. CDR3 length: 14 amino acids. The CDR3 nucleotides read TGTGCCAGCACCGGTGGTAGTGCTGGAAACACCATATATTTT. It yields the protein CASTGGSAGNTIYF.

The chain carries TRBV29-1 and TRBJ1-2, with 8 bases identical to TRBD1. After removal of 6 bases from V and 1 base from J, the junction contained 13 bases not matched to a gene. The length of the CDR3 is 16 residues. Looked up from germline, CDR1 is SQVTM and CDR2 is ANQGSEA. The CDR3 reads CSVARWGQVNNYGYTF. The CDR3 nucleotides read TGCAGCGTCGCCAGGTGGGGACAGGTGAATAACTATGGCTACACCTTC.

The chain combines TRBV9 with TRBJ2-1; 9 positions agree with TRBD2. The V gene end was trimmed by 4 bases and the J gene end by 6 bases; junction bases not matched to a gene: 8. The CDR3 spans 15 residues. Germline V CDR1 and CDR2: SGDLS, YYNGEE. In DNA, the CDR3 is TGTGCCAGCAGCATACCCGGGACTAGCCCCAATGAGCAGTTCTTC. It yields the protein CASSIPGTSPNEQFF. The entire variable domain, with the rest obtained from reference TRBV9 and TRBJ2-1, is as follows: DSGVTQTPKHLITATGQRVTLRCSPRSGDLSVYWYQQSLDQGLQFLIQYYNGEERAKGNILERFSAQQFPDLHSELNLSSLELGDSALYFCASSIPGTSPNEQFFGPGTRLTVL.

To note about this clone: Germline is not matched at one junction end, which may reflect a read error. The V gene is TRBV5-1, the J gene TRBJ1-2; 7 bases match TRBD1. CDR3 size: 12 residues. From germline, CDR1 is SGHRS and CDR2 YFSETQ. CDR3 DNA sequence: TGCGCCAGCAGCTTGGAAGGACAGGCACGGCACTTC. Encoded protein: CASSLEGQARHF.

This chain joins TRBV29-1 and TRBJ1-3, with D unclear. Germline CDR1 reads SQVTM; CDR2 reads ANQGSEA. The CDR3 consists of 13 residues. Trimming took 4 bases from V and 0 from J, leaving 7 bases between them. The CDR3 is CSVGQISGNTIYF. CDR3 in DNA: TGCAGCGTTGGACAAATCTCTGGAAACACCATATATTTT.

This chain joins TRBV19 and TRBJ1-3, with a weak D call TRBD1 (5 bases). Trimming took off 9 bases at V and 0 bases at J, with 18 bases between the two ends. This CDR3 spans 16 amino acids. Germline V gene data show CDR1 as LNHDA and CDR2 as SQIVND (reference sequence). This CDR3 is CASSPSRGGSGNTIYF. In DNA, the CDR3 is TGTGCCAGCTCTCCCTCTCGGGGGGGCTCTGGAAACACCATATATTTT.

The gene calls are TRBV15 and TRBJ1-2; perhaps TRBD1 as D (6 bases). The V and J ends lost 0 bases and 4 bases respectively, with 12 bases between them. This CDR3 region has 15 residues. Germline-derived CDR1 and CDR2 are LNHNV and YYDKDF (reference sequence). The CDR3 sequence: CATSRDAGVFYGYTF. In nucleotides, the CDR3 is TGTGCCACCAGCAGAGATGCAGGGGTTTTCTATGGCTACACCTTC.

The CDR3 DNA follows: TGTGCCATCAGTGACTCTACGGACACCGGGGAGCTGTTTTTT. Amino acids: CAISDSTDTGELFF. V gene TRBV10-3 combines with J gene TRBJ2-2; D gene uncertain. The germline V gene encodes CDR1 ENHRY and CDR2 SYGVKD. V was shortened by 3 bases and J by 3 bases, with 8 bases between the two germline ends. The CDR3 loop spans 14 amino acids.

The chain couples TRBV5-6 to TRBJ2-3; 11 bases fit TRBD2. The germline gives CDR1 SGHDT, CDR2 YYEEEE. The CDR3 runs to 16 residues. J gave up 1 base and V 3 bases, and 4 bases lay outside the gene matches. The CDR3: CASSSPLAGGTDTQYF. DNA of the CDR3: TGTGCCAGCAGCTCCCCACTAGCGGGGGGCACAGATACGCAGTATTTT.

V gene TRBV11-3 combines with J gene TRBJ2-1; D perhaps matches TRBD2 (7 bases). The CDR3 extends over 16 amino acids. Germline loops: CDR1 SGHNT, CDR2 YENEEA. V shed 5 bases and J shed 7 bases, with 21 bases lying between them. The DNA for the CDR3 is TGTGCCAGCAGCCCCGAGGGCGGGGGCCCCCTTAATGAGCAGTTCTTC. Translation: CASSPEGGGPLNEQFF.

The chain has TRBV4-1 and TRBJ1-1, with TRBD1 identical over 9 bases. With V trimmed by 2 bases and J by 5 bases, 6 bases remained unmatched. Germline-derived CDR1 and CDR2 are MGHRA and YSYEKL. The CDR3 covers 15 residues. CDR3 DNA sequence: TGCGCCAGCAGCCAACCGGGACAGGGATGGACTGAAGCTTTCTTT. This gives the protein CASSQPGQGWTEAFF.

V is TRBV18 and J is TRBJ2-1, with 9 positions matching TRBD2. V shed 5 bases and J 7 bases; nucleotides not matched to a gene: 9. The CDR3 covers 15 residues. Per germline, CDR1 KGHSH and CDR2 LQKENI. CDR3 bases: TGTGCCAGCTCAGATAGCGGGGGCCGGGGGAATGAGCAGTTCTTC. This encodes CASSDSGGRGNEQFF.

This clone was seen once. This chain uses TRBV4-1 with TRBJ2-1; 8 bases agree with TRBD1. Germline lookup yields CDR1 MGHRA and CDR2 YSYEKL. J gave up 2 bases and V 4 bases, and 13 bases lay outside the gene matches. The CDR3 consists of 18 residues. The CDR3 region is CASSPGGLGDRAYNEQFF. The CDR3 coding sequence is TGCGCCAGCAGCCCAGGGGGCCTGGGAGACAGAGCCTACAATGAGCAGTTCTTC.

This chain joins TRBV5-1 and TRBJ1-2; TRBD1 aligns across 7 bases. Trimming cost V 4 bases and J 5 bases; bases outside gene matches: 11. Germline-derived CDR1 and CDR2 are SGHRS and YFSETQ. The CDR3 has 15 amino acids. CDR3 sequence: CASSLNGQVTYGYTF. The CDR3 region has the DNA TGCGCCAGCAGCCTGAACGGACAGGTGACTTATGGCTACACCTTC.

The V call is TRBV19, the J call TRBJ1-4; D is undetermined. The CDR3 covers 12 residues. CDR1 LNHDA and CDR2 SQIVND come from the germline V gene (reference sequence). V lost 3 bases and J lost 9, with 8 bases in between. DNA of the CDR3: TGTGCCAGTAGTATTCGGGGAAAAAAACTGTTTTTT. Amino acids: CASSIRGKKLFF. Full variable domain (remainder filled in from reference TRBV19 and TRBJ1-4): DGGITQSPKYLFRKEGQNVTLSCEQNLNHDAMYWYRQDPGQGLRLIYYSQIVNDFQKGDIAEGYSVSREKKESFPLTVTSAQKNPTAFYLCASSIRGKKLFFGSGTQLSVL.